This T cell receptor (beta chain) was observed in a study of cytomegalovirus exposure and HLA in healthy donors. PCR amplification relied on 60 Vbeta primers (plus 13 Jbeta primers). Generated by immunoSEQ multiplex PCR, the TCRdb table keeps only in-frame clones and is missing some. The table records 100,000 to 150,000 clones, more than 65% of them present only once. With V trimmed by 3 bases and J by 7 bases, 7 bases remained unmatched. The CDR3 consists of 16 residues. CDR1 and CDR2 (germline): SGHVS, FNYEAQ. This chain links TRBV7-6 with TRBJ2-1; 12 nucleotides line up with TRBD2. Sequencing input: PBMCs. This clonotype was obtained from a man between 18 and 35 years old in good health and CMV-seropositive. The DNA of the CDR3 is TGTGCCAGCAGCTTTACTAGCGGGGGGTCCCTGAATGAGCAGTTCTTC. Protein: CASSFTSGGSLNEQFF.